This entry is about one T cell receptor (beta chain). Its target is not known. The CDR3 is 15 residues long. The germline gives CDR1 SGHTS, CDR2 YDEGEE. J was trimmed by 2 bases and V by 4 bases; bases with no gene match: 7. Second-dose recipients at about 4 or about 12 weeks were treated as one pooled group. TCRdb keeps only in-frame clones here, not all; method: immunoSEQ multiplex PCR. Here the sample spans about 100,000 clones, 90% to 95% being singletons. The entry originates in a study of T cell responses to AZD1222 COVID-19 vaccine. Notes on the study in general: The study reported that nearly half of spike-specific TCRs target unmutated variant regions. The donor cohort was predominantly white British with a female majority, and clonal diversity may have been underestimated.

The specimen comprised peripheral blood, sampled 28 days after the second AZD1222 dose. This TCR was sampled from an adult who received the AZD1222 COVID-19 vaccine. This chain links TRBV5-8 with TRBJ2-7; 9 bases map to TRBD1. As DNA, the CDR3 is TGTGCCAGCAGCCCGTGGACAGGGGTACCCTACGAGCAGTACTTC. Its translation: CASSPWTGVPYEQYF.